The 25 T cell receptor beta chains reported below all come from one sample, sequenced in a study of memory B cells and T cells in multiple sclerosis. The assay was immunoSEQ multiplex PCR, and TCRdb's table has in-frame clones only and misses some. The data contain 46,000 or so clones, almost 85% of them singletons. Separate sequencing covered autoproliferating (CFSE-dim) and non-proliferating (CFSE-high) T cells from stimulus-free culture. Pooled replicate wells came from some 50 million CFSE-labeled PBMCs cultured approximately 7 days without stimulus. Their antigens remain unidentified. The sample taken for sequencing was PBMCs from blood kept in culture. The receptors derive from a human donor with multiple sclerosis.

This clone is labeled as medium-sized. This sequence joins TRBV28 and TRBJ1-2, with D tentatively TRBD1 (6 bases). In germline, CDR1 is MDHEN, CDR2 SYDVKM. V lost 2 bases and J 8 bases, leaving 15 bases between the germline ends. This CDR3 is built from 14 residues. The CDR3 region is CASSLRHRDGGYTF. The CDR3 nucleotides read TGTGCCAGCAGTTTACGGCACAGGGATGGCGGCTACACCTTC.

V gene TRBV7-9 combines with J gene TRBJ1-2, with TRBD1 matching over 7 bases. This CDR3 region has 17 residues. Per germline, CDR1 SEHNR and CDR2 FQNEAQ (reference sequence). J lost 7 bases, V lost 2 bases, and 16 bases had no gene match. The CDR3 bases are TGTGCCAGCAGCTTATCCCCCACAGGGGACTCCTTATTTGGCTACACCTTC. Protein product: CASSLSPTGDSLFGYTF.

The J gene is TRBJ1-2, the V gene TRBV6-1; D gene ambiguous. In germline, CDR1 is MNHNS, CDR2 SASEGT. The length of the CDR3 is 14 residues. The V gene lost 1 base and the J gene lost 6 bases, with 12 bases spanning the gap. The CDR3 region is CASSEGPPWDGYTF. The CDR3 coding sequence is TGTGCCAGCAGTGAAGGTCCACCCTGGGATGGCTACACCTTC.

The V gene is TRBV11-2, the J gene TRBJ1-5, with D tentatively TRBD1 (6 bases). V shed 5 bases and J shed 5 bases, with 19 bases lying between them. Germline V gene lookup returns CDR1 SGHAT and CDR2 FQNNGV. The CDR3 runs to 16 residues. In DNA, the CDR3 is TGTGCCAGCAGCGAGGGACACCATAATACATATCAGCCCCAGCATTTT. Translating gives CASSEGHHNTYQPQHF.

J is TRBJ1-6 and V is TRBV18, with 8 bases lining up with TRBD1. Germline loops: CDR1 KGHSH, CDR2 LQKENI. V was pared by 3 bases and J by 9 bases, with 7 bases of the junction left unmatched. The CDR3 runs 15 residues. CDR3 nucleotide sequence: TGTGCCAGCTCACCGGAGACAGGGGAAAGTTCACCCCTCCACTTT. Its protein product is CASSPETGESSPLHF.

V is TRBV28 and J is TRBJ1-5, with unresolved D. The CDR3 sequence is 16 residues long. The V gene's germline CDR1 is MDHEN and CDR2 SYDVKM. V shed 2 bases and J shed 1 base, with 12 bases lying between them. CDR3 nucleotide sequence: TGTGCCAGCAGTTTAATGCACTCAGGCAGCAATCAGCCCCAGCATTTT. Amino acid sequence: CASSLMHSGSNQPQHF.

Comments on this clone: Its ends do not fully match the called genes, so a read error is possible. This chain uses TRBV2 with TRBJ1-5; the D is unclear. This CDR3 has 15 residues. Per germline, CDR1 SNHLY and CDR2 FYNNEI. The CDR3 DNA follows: TGTGCCAGCAGCGAAGATTCCGTTAGCAATCAGCCCCAGCATTTT. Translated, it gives CASSEDSVSNQPQHF.

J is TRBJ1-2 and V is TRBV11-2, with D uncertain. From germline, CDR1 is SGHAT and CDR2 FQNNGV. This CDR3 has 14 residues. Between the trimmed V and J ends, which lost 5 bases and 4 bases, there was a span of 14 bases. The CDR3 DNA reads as TGTGCCAGCAGCCCACGGCTCCGAGCCTATGGCTACACCTTC. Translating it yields CASSPRLRAYGYTF.

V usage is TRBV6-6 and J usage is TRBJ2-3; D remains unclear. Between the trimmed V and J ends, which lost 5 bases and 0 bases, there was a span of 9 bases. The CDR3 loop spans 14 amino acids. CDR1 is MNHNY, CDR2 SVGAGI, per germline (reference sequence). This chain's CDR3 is CASSITVSTDTQYF. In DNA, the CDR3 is TGTGCCAGCAGTATAACTGTTAGCACAGATACGCAGTATTTT.

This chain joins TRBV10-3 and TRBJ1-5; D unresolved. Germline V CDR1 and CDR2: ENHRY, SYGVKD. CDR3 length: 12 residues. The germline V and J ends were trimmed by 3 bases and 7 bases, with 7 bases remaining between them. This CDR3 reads CAISDGSQPQHF. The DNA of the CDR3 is TGTGCCATCAGTGACGGCTCCCAGCCCCAGCATTTT.

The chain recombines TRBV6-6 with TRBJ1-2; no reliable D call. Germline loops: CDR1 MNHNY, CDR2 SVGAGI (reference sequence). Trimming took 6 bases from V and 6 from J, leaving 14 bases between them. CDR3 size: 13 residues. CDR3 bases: TGTGCCAGCAGCTTCGGCGGAGGAGATGGCTACACCTTC. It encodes CASSFGGGDGYTF.

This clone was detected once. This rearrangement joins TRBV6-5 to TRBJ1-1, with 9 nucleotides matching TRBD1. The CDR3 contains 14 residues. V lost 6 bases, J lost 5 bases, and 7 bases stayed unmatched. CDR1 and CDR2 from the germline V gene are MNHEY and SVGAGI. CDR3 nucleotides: TGTGCCAGCAGCCTACAGGGGGCCAGGACTGAAGCTTTCTTT. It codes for CASSLQGARTEAFF.

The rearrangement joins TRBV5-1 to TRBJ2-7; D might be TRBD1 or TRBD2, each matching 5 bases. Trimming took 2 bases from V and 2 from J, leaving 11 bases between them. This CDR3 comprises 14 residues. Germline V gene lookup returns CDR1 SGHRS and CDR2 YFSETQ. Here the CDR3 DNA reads TGCGCCAGCAGCTTAGGGACCGTCACCTACGAGCAGTACTTC. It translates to CASSLGTVTYEQYF. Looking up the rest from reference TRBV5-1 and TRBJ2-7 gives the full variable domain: KAGVTQTPRYLIKTRGQQVTLSCSPISGHRSVSWYQQTPGQGLQFLFEYFSETQRNKGNFPGRFSGRQFSNSRSEMNVSTLELGDSALYLCASSLGTVTYEQYFGPGTRLTVT.

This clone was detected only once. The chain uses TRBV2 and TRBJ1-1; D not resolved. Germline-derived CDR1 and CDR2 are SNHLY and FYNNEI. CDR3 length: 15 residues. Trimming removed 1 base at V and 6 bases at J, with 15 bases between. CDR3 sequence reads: CASSEGSALVPEAFF. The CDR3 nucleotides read TGTGCCAGCAGTGAAGGGTCCGCCCTGGTCCCTGAAGCTTTCTTT. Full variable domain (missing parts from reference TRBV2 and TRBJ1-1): EPEVTQTPSHQVTQMGQEVILRCVPISNHLYFYWYRQILGQKVEFLVSFYNNEISEKSEIFDDQFSVERPDGSNFTLKIRSTKLEDSAMYFCASSEGSALVPEAFFGQGTRLTVV.

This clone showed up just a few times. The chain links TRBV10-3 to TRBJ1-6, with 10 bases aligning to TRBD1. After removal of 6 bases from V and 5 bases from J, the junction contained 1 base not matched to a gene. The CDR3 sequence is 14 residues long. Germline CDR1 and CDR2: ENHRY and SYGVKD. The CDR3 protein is CAIRGTGDNSPLHF. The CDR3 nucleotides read TGTGCCATCAGGGGGACAGGGGATAATTCACCCCTCCACTTT.

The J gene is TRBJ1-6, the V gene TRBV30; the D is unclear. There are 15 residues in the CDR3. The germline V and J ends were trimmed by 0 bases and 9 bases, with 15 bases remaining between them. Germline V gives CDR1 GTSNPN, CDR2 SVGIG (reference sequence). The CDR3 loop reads CAWSVGFGLGSPLHF. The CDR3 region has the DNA TGTGCCTGGAGTGTGGGATTTGGGTTGGGTTCACCCCTCCACTTT.

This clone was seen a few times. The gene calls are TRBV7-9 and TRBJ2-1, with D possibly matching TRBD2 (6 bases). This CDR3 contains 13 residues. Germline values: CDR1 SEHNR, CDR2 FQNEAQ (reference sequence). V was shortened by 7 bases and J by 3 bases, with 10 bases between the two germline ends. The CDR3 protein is CASMPGLYNEQFF. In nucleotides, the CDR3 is TGTGCCAGCATGCCGGGACTCTACAATGAGCAGTTCTTC.

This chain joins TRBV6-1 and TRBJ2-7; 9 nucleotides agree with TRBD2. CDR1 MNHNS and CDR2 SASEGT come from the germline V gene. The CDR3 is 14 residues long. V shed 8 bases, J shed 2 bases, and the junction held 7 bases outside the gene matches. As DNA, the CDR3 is TGTGCCAGCGGTCTAGCGGGGTTGACCTACGAGCAGTACTTC. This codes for CASGLAGLTYEQYF.

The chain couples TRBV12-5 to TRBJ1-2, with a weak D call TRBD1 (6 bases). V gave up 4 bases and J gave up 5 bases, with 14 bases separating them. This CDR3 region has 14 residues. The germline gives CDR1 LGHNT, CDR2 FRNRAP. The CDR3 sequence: CASGSGDTLYGYTF. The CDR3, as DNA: TGTGCTAGTGGTTCGGGGGACACCCTTTATGGCTACACCTTC.

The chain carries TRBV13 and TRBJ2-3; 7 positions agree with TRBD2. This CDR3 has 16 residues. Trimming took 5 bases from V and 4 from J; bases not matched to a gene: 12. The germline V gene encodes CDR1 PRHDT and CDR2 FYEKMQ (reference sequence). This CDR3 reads CASSTRGGGGSDTQYF. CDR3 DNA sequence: TGTGCCAGCAGCACCCGGGGAGGCGGGGGTTCAGATACGCAGTATTTT. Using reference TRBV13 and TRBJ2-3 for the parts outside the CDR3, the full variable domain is AAGVIQSPRHLIKEKRETATLKCYPIPRHDTVYWYQQGPGQDPQFLISFYEKMQSDKGSIPDRFSAQQFSDYHSELNMSSLELGDSALYFCASSTRGGGGSDTQYFGPGTRLTVL.

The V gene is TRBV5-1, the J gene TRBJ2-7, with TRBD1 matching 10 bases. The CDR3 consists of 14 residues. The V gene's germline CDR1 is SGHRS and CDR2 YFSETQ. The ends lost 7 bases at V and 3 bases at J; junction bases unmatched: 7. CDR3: CASFVGDRGYEQYF. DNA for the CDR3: TGCGCCAGCTTTGTGGGGGACAGGGGCTACGAGCAGTACTTC.

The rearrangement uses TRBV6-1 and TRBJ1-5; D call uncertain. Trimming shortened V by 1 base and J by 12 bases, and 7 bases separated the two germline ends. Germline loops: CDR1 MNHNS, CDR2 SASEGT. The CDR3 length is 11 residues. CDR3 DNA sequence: TGTGCCAGCAGTGAAGGACCCCACCAGCATTTT. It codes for CASSEGPHQHF.

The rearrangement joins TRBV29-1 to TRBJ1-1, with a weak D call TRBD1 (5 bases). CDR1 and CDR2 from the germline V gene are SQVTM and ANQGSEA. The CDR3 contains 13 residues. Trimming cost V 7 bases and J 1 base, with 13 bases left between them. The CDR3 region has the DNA TGCAGCGGCGACAGCGGGAGGAACACTGAAGCTTTCTTT. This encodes CSGDSGRNTEAFF.

CDR3 sequence: CASSLLTGVGDNEQFF. For the CDR3, the DNA is TGTGCCAGCAGCTTACTGACAGGGGTAGGGGACAATGAGCAGTTCTTC. The V call is TRBV7-7, the J call TRBJ2-1; 8 bases agree with TRBD1. Germline V gene sequence: CDR1 SSHAT, CDR2 FNYEAQ (reference sequence). This CDR3 spans 16 amino acids. V was clipped by 2 bases and J by 5 bases; unmatched bases: 8.

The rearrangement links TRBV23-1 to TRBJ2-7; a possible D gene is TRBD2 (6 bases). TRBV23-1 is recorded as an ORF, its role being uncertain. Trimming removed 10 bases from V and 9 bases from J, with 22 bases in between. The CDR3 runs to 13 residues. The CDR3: CATHSRGPSVQYF. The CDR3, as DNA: TGCGCCACCCACTCGCGGGGACCTTCAGTGCAGTACTTC.